This T cell receptor beta chain was identified during a study of cytomegalovirus exposure and HLA in healthy donors. 13 Jbeta primers and 60 Vbeta primers were used for the PCR. Produced via immunoSEQ multiplex PCR; TCRdb's table is partial and in-frame only. The table lists tens of thousands of clones, roughly 77% of them singletons. With respect to this clone: The antigen is undetermined.

Whole-study findings and limits: Another analysis was done later, and it associated roughly 15,000 TCR beta sequences with HLA alleles at 0.05 false discovery rate. An analysis done earlier found most TCR beta V segments productive about 90% or about 30% of the time.

The clonotype originates from a man aged 40-49 years in good health and CMV-seronegative. The specimen was PBMCs.

CDR3 DNA: TGTGCCAGCAGTGATTCCCTAGCGGGAGGGTACGAGCAGTACTTC. This sequence encodes CASSDSLAGGYEQYF. The chain recombines TRBV2 with TRBJ2-7, with TRBD2 identical over 12 bases. V dropped 3 bases and J dropped 4; count of bases not matched to a gene: 4. The CDR3 sequence is 15 residues long. Per germline, CDR1 SNHLY and CDR2 FYNNEI.